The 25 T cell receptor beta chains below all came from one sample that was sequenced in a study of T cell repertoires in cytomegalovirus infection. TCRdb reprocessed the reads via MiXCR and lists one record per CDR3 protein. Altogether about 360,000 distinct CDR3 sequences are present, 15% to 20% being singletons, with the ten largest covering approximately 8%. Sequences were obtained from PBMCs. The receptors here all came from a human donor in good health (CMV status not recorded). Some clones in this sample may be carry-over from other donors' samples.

CDR3 in DNA: TGTGCCAGAAGCGTGGAGACACTTACTGAAGCTTTCTTT. The encoded protein is CARSVETLTEAFF. The V gene is TRBV2, the J gene TRBJ1-1, with no clear D. The CDR3 has 13 residues. Germline assignment: CDR1 SNHLY and CDR2 FYNNEI. Trimming cost V 9 bases and J 5 bases, with 16 bases left between them.

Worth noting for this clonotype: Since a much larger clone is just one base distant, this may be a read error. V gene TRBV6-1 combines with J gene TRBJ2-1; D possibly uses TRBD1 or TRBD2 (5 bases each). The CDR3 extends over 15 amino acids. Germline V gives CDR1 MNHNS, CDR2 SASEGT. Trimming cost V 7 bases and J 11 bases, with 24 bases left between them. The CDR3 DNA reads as TGTGCCAGCACACAGGAATCCCTTGCCGGGAATAAGCAGTTCTTC. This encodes CASTQESLAGNKQFF.

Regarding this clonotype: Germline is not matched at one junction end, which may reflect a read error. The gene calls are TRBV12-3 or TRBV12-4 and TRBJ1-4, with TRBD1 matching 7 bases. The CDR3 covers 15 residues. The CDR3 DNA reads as TGTGCCAACAGTACTAACAGGGGAACTAATGAAAAACTGTTTTTT. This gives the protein CANSTNRGTNEKLFF.

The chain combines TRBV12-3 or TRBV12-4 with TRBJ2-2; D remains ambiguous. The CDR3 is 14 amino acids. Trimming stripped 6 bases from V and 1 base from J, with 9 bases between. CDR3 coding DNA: TGTGCCAGCAGGCCTGACAAGAACACCGGGGAGCTGTTTTTT. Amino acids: CASRPDKNTGELFF.

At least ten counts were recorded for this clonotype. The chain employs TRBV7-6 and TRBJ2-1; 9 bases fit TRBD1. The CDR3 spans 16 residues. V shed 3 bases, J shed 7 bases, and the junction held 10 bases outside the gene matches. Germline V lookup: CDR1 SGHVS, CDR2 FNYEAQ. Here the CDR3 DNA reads TGTGCCAGCAGCTTGGGAGGGACAGGGTTTAGGAATGAGCAGTTCTTC. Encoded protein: CASSLGGTGFRNEQFF.

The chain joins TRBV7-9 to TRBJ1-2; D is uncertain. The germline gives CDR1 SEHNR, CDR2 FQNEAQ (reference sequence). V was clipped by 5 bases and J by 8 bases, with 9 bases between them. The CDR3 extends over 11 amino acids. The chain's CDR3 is CASSAYSGYTF. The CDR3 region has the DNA TGTGCCAGCAGCGCATATTCGGGCTACACCTTC.

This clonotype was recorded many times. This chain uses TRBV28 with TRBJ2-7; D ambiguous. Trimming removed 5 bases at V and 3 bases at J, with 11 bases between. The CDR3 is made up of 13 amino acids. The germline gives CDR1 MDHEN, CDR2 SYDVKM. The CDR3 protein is CASSKTPLYEQYF. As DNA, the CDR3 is TGTGCCAGCAGTAAGACCCCCCTCTACGAGCAGTACTTC.

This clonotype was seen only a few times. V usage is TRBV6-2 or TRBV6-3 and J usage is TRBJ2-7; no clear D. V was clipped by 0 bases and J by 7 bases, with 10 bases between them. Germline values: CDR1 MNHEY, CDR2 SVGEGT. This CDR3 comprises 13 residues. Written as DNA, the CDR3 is TGTGCCAGCAGTTACTCCGGCGTACAGGAGCAGTACTTC. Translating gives CASSYSGVQEQYF.

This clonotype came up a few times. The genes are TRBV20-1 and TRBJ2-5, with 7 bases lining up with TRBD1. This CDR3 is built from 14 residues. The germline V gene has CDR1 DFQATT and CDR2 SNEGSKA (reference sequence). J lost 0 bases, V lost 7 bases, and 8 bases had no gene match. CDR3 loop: CSVPDRWNQETQYF. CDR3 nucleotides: TGCAGTGTCCCGGACAGGTGGAACCAAGAGACCCAGTACTTC.

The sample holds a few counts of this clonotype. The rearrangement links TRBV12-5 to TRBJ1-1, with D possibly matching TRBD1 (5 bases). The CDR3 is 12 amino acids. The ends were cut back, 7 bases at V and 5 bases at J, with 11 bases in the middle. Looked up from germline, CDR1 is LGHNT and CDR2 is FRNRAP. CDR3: CASAWGGTEAFF. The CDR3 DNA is TGTGCTAGTGCCTGGGGGGGGACTGAAGCTTTCTTT. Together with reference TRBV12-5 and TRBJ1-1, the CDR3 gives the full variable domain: DARVTQTPRHKVTEMGQEVTMRCQPILGHNTVFWYRQTMMQGLELLAYFRNRAPLDDSGMPKDRFSAEMPDATLATLKIQPSEPRDSAVYFCASAWGGTEAFFGQGTRLTVV.

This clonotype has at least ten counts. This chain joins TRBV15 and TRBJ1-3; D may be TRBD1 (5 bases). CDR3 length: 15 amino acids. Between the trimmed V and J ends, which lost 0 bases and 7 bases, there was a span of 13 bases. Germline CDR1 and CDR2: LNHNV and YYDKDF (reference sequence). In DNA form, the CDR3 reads TGTGCCACCAGCAGAGATCCAGGGATCGGGAACACCATATATTTT. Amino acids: CATSRDPGIGNTIYF.

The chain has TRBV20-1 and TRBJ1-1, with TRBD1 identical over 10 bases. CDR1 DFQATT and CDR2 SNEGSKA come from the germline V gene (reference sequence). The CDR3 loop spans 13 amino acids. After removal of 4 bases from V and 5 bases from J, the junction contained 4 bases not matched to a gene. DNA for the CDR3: TGCAGTGCTAAGACAGGGGGCTTTACTGAAGCTTTCTTT. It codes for CSAKTGGFTEAFF.

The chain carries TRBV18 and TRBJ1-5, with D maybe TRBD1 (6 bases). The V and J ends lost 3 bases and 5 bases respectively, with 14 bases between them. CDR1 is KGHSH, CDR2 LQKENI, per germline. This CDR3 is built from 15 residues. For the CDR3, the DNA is TGTGCCAGCTCACCTCGAACAGGGCGGGATCAGCCCCAGCATTTT. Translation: CASSPRTGRDQPQHF.

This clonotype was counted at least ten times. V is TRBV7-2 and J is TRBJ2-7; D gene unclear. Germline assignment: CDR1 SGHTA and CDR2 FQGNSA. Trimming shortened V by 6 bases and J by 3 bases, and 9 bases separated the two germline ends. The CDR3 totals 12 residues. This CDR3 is CASSYYGYEQYF. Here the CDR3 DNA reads TGTGCCAGCAGTTATTATGGCTACGAGCAGTACTTC.

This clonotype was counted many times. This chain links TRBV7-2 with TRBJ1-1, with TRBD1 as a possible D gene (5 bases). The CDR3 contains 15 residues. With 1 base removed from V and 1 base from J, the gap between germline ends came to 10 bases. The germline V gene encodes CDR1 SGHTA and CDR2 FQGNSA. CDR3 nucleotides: TGTGCCAGCAGCTTAGAAGGGGTCGAGAACACTGAAGCTTTCTTT. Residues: CASSLEGVENTEAFF.

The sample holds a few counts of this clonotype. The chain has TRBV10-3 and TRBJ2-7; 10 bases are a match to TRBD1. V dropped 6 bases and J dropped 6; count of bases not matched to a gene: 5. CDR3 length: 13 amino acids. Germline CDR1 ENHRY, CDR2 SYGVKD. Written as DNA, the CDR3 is TGTGCCATCAGATCAGGACAGGGGGGCGAGCAGTACTTC. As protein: CAIRSGQGGEQYF.

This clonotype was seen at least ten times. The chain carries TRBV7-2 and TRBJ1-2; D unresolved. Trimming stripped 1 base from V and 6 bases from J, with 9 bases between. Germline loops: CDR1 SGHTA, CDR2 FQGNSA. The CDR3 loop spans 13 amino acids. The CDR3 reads CASSLEPGDGYTF. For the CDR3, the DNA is TGTGCCAGCAGCTTAGAGCCCGGCGATGGCTACACCTTC.

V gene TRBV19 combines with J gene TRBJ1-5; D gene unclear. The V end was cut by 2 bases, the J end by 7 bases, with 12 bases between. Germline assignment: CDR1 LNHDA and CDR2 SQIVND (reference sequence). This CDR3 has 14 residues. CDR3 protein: CASSIPGRGQPQHF. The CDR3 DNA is TGTGCCAGTAGTATACCGGGCCGGGGACAGCCCCAGCATTTT.

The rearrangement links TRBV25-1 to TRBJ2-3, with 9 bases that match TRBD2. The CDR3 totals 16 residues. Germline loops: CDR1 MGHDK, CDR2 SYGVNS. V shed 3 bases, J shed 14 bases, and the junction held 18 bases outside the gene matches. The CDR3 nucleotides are TGTGCCAGCAGTGAGAGTTCGCGGGAGGGCCATTCCGATCCGTATTTT. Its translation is CASSESSREGHSDPYF.

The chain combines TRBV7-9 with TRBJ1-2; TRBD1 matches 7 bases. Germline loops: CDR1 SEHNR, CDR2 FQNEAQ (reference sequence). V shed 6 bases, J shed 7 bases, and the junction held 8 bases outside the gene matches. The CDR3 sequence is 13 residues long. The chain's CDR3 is CASSLQGGTGYTF. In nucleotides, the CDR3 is TGTGCCAGCAGTCTCCAGGGGGGGACTGGCTACACCTTC.

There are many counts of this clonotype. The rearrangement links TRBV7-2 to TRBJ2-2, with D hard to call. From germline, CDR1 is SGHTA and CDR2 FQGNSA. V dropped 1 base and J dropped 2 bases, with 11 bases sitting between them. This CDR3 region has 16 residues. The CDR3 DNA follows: TGTGCCAGCAGCTTAGGGCCAGTTAGTAACACCGGGGAGCTGTTTTTT. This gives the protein CASSLGPVSNTGELFF.

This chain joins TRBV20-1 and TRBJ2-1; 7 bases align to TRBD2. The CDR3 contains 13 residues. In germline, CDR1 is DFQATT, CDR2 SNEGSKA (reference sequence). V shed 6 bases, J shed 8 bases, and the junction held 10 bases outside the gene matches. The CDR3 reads CSAWGGSRDEQFF. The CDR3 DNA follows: TGCAGTGCGTGGGGAGGGTCGAGGGATGAGCAGTTCTTC.

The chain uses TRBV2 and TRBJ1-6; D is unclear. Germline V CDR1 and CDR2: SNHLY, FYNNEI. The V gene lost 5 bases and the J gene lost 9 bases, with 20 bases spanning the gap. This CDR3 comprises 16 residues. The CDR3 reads CASSSQALEGGSPLHF. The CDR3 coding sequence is TGTGCCAGCAGTTCCCAGGCCCTCGAGGGAGGTTCACCCCTCCACTTT. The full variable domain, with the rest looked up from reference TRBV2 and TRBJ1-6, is EPEVTQTPSHQVTQMGQEVILRCVPISNHLYFYWYRQILGQKVEFLVSFYNNEISEKSEIFDDQFSVERPDGSNFTLKIRSTKLEDSAMYFCASSSQALEGGSPLHFGNGTRLTVT.

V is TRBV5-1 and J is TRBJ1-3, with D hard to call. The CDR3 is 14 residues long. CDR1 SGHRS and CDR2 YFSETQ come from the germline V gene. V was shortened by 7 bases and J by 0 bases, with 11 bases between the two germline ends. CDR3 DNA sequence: TGCGCCAGCTCCTGGACGTTCTCTGGAAACACCATATATTTT. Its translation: CASSWTFSGNTIYF.

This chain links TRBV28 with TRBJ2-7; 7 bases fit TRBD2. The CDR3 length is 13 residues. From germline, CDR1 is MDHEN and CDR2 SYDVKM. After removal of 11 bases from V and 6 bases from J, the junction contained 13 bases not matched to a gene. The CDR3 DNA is TGTGCCGACAGTTTAAGCGGGGTTCGCGAGCAGTACTTC. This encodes CADSLSGVREQYF.